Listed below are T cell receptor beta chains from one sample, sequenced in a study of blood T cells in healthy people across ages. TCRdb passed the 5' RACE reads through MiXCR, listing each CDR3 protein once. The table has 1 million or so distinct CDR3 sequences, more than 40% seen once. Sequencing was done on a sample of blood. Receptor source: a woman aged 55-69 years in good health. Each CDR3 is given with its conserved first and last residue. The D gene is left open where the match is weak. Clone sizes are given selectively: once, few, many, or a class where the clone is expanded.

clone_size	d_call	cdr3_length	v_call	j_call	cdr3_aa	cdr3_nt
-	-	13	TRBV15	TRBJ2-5	CATTPPDQETQYF	TGTGCCACCACCCCACCGGACCAAGAGACCCAGTACTTC
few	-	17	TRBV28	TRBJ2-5	CASSSRGNNGRVETQYF	TGTGCCAGCAGCTCCAGGGGGAACAACGGGAGGGTTGAGACCCAGTACTTC
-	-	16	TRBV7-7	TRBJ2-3	CASSLAASFSTDTQYF	TGTGCCAGCAGCTTAGCGGCGAGCTTTAGCACAGATACGCAGTATTTT
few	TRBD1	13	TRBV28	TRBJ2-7	CAVIQGASYEQYF	TGTGCCGTTATACAGGGGGCTTCCTACGAGCAGTACTTC
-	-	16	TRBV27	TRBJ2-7	CASRLRGQVSSYEQYF	TGTGCCAGCAGGCTTCGGGGGCAGGTGTCCTCCTACGAGCAGTACTTC
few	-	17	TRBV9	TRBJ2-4	CASSVEWRVEAKNIQYF	TGTGCCAGCAGCGTAGAATGGAGGGTTGAGGCCAAAAACATTCAGTACTTC
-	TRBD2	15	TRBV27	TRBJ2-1	CASSWTSGGYKEQFF	TGTGCCAGCAGTTGGACTAGCGGAGGTTACAAGGAGCAGTTCTTC
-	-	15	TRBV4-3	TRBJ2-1	CASSQGHRGGNEQFF	TGCGCCAGCAGCCAAGGGCACCGAGGAGGCAATGAGCAGTTCTTC
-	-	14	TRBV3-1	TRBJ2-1	CASSPMPSYNEQFF	TGTGCCAGCAGCCCAATGCCCTCCTACAATGAGCAGTTCTTC
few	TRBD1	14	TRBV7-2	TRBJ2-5	CASSPQTGPETQYF	TGTGCCAGCAGCCCCCAGACAGGGCCAGAGACCCAGTACTTC
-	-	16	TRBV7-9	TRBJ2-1	CASSPGGGGEYNEQFF	TGTGCCAGCAGCCCCGGGGGCGGAGGGGAGTACAATGAGCAGTTCTTC
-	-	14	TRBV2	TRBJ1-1	CASSGRGKNTEAFF	TGTGCCAGCAGTGGTAGAGGGAAGAACACTGAAGCTTTCTTT
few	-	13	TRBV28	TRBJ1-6	CASSLSADSPLHF	TGTGCCAGCAGTTTATCGGCTGATTCACCCCTCCACTTT
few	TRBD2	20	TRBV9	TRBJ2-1	CASSDVGPTRLAGALDEQFF	TGTGCCAGCAGCGATGTCGGTCCCACGAGACTAGCGGGAGCGTTGGATGAGCAGTTCTTC
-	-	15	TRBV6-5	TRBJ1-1	CASGRPAGVDTEAFF	TGTGCCAGCGGACGACCTGCGGGGGTGGACACTGAAGCTTTCTTT
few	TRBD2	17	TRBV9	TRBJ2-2	CASSPSLAGGPDRELFF	TGTGCCAGCAGCCCCAGCCTAGCGGGAGGGCCAGATAGGGAGCTGTTTTTT
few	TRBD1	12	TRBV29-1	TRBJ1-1	CSVGTGNTEAFF	TGCAGCGTCGGGACAGGGAACACTGAAGCTTTCTTT
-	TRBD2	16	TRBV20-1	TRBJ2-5	CSARGDPGLAVETQYF	TGCAGTGCTAGGGGAGACCCGGGACTAGCGGTAGAGACCCAGTACTTC
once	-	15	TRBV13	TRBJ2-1	CASSPGLPPGNEQFF	TGTGCCAGCAGCCCCGGACTACCCCCTGGCAATGAGCAGTTCTTC
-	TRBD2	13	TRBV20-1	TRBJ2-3	CSAPQTSAYTQYF	TGCAGTGCTCCTCAAACTAGCGCTTATACGCAGTATTTT
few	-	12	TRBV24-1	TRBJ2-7	CATSDGSYEQYF	TGTGCCACCAGTGATGGGAGTTACGAGCAGTACTTC
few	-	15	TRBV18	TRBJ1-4	CASSPVKAANEKLFF	TGTGCCAGCTCACCGGTCAAGGCAGCGAATGAAAAACTGTTTTTT
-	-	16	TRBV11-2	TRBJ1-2	CASSLAPVTANYGYTF	TGTGCCAGCAGCTTAGCTCCCGTGACAGCCAACTATGGCTACACCTTC
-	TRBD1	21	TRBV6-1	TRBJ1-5	CASSQYGQVTHKVSSNQPQHF	TGTGCCAGCAGCCAATATGGACAGGTGACCCATAAAGTCTCTAGCAATCAGCCCCAGCATTTT
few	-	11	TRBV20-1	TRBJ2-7	CSARGENEQYF	TGCAGTGCTAGGGGGGAAAACGAGCAGTACTTC
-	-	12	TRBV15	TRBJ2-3	CATSRVQDTQYF	TGTGCCACCAGCAGAGTGCAGGATACGCAGTATTTT
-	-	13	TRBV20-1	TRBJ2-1	CSARVAGGNEQFF	TGCAGTGCTAGAGTGGCAGGGGGGAATGAGCAGTTCTTC
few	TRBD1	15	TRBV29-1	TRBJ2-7	CSVEVAGGGLREQYF	TGCAGCGTTGAAGTGGCAGGGGGCGGCCTCCGCGAGCAGTACTTC
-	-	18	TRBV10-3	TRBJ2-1	CAILSSSDRLRSYNEQFF	TGTGCCATCCTTTCATCATCCGACCGGCTTCGCTCCTACAATGAGCAGTTCTTC
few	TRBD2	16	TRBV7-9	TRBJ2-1	CASSSTSGRTYNEQFF	TGTGCCAGCAGCTCGACTAGCGGGCGGACCTACAATGAGCAGTTCTTC
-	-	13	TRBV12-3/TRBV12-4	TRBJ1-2	CASSSDTNYGYTF	TGTGCCAGCAGTTCCGACACGAACTATGGCTACACCTTC
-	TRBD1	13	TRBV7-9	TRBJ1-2	CASSGRQGYGYTF	TGTGCCAGCAGCGGACGACAGGGCTATGGCTACACCTTC
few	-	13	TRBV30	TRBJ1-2	CAWSVVGDYGYTF	TGTGCCTGGAGTGTAGTAGGGGACTATGGCTACACCTTC
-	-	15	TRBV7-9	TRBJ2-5	CASSLYGAQSETQYF	TGTGCCAGCAGCTTATACGGGGCGCAGAGTGAGACCCAGTACTTC
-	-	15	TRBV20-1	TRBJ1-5	CSASPPAASNQPQHF	TGCAGTGCTAGTCCCCCCGCGGCGAGCAATCAGCCCCAGCATTTT
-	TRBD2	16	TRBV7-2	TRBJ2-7	CASSPLAGGVSYEQYF	TGTGCCAGCAGCCCCTTAGCGGGAGGGGTTTCATACGAGCAGTACTTC
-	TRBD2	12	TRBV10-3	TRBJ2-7	CAAGTSEYEQYF	TGTGCCGCCGGGACTAGCGAATACGAGCAGTACTTC
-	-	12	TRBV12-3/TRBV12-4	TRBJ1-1	CASSVFGQEAFF	TGTGCCAGCAGCGTCTTTGGTCAGGAAGCTTTCTTT
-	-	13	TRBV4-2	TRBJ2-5	CASSQEGSATQYF	TGTGCCAGCAGCCAAGAGGGGTCGGCGACCCAGTACTTC
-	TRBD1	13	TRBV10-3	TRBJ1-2	CAIGQGANYGYTF	TGTGCCATCGGACAGGGGGCCAACTATGGCTACACCTTC
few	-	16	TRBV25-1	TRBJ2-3	CASSEQDSRSADTQYF	TGTGCCAGCAGTGAGCAGGACAGCCGCTCGGCAGATACGCAGTATTTT
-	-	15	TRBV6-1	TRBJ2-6	CASRGGVSGANVLTF	TGTGCCAGCCGGGGCGGGGTGTCCGGGGCCAACGTCCTGACTTTC
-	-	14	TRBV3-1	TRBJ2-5	CASSRRLGQETQYF	TGTGCCAGCAGCCGAAGACTAGGCCAAGAGACCCAGTACTTC
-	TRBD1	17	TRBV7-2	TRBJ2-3	CASSLYLRQGSTDTQYF	TGTGCCAGCAGCTTATATCTAAGACAGGGGAGCACAGATACGCAGTATTTT
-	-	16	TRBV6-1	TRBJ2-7	CASSEAGTPTSYEQYF	TGTGCCAGCAGTGAAGCAGGGACTCCAACCTCCTACGAGCAGTACTTC
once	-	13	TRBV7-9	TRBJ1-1	CASSQTDRGEAFF	TGTGCCAGCAGTCAAACAGACCGGGGTGAAGCTTTCTTT
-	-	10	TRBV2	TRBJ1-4	CATANEKLFF	TGTGCCACCGCGAATGAAAAACTGTTTTTT
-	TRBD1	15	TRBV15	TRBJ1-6	CATSRDRAYNSPLHF	TGTGCCACCAGCAGGGACAGGGCTTATAATTCACCCCTCCACTTT
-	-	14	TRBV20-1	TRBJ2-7	CSARHFGERYEQYF	TGCAGTGCTCGCCACTTTGGTGAGCGCTACGAGCAGTACTTC
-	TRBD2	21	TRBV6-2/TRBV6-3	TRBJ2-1	CASRQIGEVASGRVGHNEQFF	TGTGCCAGCAGACAGATAGGGGAGGTGGCTAGCGGGAGGGTCGGCCACAATGAGCAGTTCTTC